This record concerns one T cell receptor (beta chain) sequence. These data belong to a study of T cell changes during pregnancy in multiple sclerosis. This CDR3 contains 19 residues. The V gene end was trimmed by 0 bases and the J gene end by 1 base; junction bases not matched to a gene: 6. Germline CDR1 and CDR2: MNHEY and SMNVEV (reference sequence). Profiling relied on immunoSEQ multiplex PCR, and the TCRdb table lists in-frame clones only, not all of them. This table holds more than 55,000 clones, roughly 90% found once. The J gene is TRBJ2-3, the V gene TRBV27; 14 bases map to TRBD2. Sequenced material: peripheral blood, taken in the second trimester of pregnancy. This TCR came from a female donor with multiple sclerosis, enrolled in a pregnancy study. The CDR3 is CASSLSTSGGAWGTDTQYF. DNA for the CDR3: TGTGCCAGCAGTTTATCGACTAGCGGGGGGGCTTGGGGCACAGATACGCAGTATTTT.